A single sample is the source of the 21 T cell receptor beta chains below, sequenced in a study of blood T cell repertoires in COVID-19. The data were produced by immunoSEQ multiplex PCR, yet TCRdb's version contains in-frame clones alone and is incomplete. The sample has 200,000 or so clones; more than 85% are singletons. The sequenced material came from peripheral blood. These receptors were taken from a man in his forties with active or convalescent COVID-19.

The chain joins TRBV7-6 to TRBJ2-3; D gene unclear. V lost 5 bases and J lost 5, with 5 bases in between. This CDR3 comprises 11 residues. In germline, CDR1 is SGHVS, CDR2 FNYEAQ. CDR3 coding DNA: TGTGCCAGCAGCCAGATAGATACGCAGTATTTT. Its protein is CASSQIDTQYF.

V gene TRBV9 combines with J gene TRBJ1-1; TRBD1 matches at 9 bases. Trimming removed 0 bases from V and 7 bases from J; junction bases left unmatched: 7. This CDR3 spans 15 amino acids. In germline, CDR1 is SGDLS, CDR2 YYNGEE. CDR3 region: CASSVAQQGAGEAFF. CDR3 sequence (DNA): TGTGCCAGCAGCGTAGCCCAACAGGGGGCGGGTGAAGCTTTCTTT.

The chain couples TRBV5-1 to TRBJ2-2; possible D gene TRBD2, 7 bases. The CDR3 is made up of 16 amino acids. The V end was cut by 4 bases, the J end by 1 base, with 14 bases between. Germline CDR1 SGHRS, CDR2 YFSETQ. This chain's CDR3 is CASSPWGGQNTGELFF. The CDR3 DNA reads as TGCGCCAGCAGCCCCTGGGGGGGCCAGAACACCGGGGAGCTGTTTTTT.

The chain combines TRBV18 with TRBJ1-2, with D uncertain. CDR1 is KGHSH and CDR2 is LQKENI in the germline V gene. The CDR3 sequence is 15 residues long. V gave up 3 bases and J gave up 4 bases, with 15 bases separating them. The CDR3, as DNA: TGTGCCAGCTCACCCCCCGCGGCAGCTCCCTATGGCTACACCTTC. Translated: CASSPPAAAPYGYTF.

V gene TRBV2 combines with J gene TRBJ1-5; tentatively, D is TRBD1 (5 bases). Germline loops: CDR1 SNHLY, CDR2 FYNNEI. Trimming stripped 5 bases from V and 3 bases from J, with 14 bases between. The CDR3 is 15 amino acids. The DNA of the CDR3 is TGTGCCAGCAGTAGGGCGACAGAACTCAATCAGCCCCAGCATTTT. Translation gives CASSRATELNQPQHF.

The J gene is TRBJ1-5, the V gene TRBV2, with 7 bases matching TRBD1. V trimming: 6 bases; J trimming: 1 base; junction bases outside the gene matches: 3. Germline V CDR1 and CDR2: SNHLY, FYNNEI. This CDR3 spans 14 amino acids. The CDR3 nucleotides read TGTGCCAGCAGCCGGGACAGAAGCAATCAGCCCCAGCATTTT. It yields the protein CASSRDRSNQPQHF.

V usage is TRBV3-1 (or the pseudogene TRBV3-2) and J usage is TRBJ1-1; D might be TRBD1 (6 bases). Trimming pared 4 bases from V and 9 bases from J, leaving 12 bases between. CDR1 is LGHDT and CDR2 is YNNKEL in the germline V gene (reference sequence). CDR3 length equals 12 residues. DNA of the CDR3: TGTGCCAGCAGCCTGCAACAGGGAAAAGCTTTCTTT. This codes for CASSLQQGKAFF.

The chain links TRBV6-6 to TRBJ1-1; 8 bases match TRBD1. Germline V gene sequence: CDR1 MNHNY, CDR2 SVGAGI (reference sequence). With V trimmed by 5 bases and J by 1 base, 9 bases remained unmatched. The CDR3 loop spans 16 amino acids. The CDR3 DNA follows: TGTGCCAGCAGTGCGTATCAGGGGGCAGGGAACACTGAAGCTTTCTTT. Its translation is CASSAYQGAGNTEAFF.

This clone was picked up a small number of times. This sequence joins TRBV27 and TRBJ1-2, with TRBD1 as a possible D gene (6 bases). Trimming removed 2 bases from V and 3 bases from J, with 13 bases in between. This CDR3 has 15 amino acids. The germline CDR1 and CDR2 sequences are MNHEY and SMNVEV (reference sequence). This CDR3 is CASSLGKTGDYGYTF. In nucleotides, the CDR3 is TGTGCCAGCAGTTTAGGCAAGACAGGAGACTATGGCTACACCTTC.

This clone was seen a few times. The chain couples TRBV25-1 to TRBJ2-2, with 8 bases fitting TRBD1. CDR3 length: 17 amino acids. The germline gives CDR1 MGHDK, CDR2 SYGVNS. The V and J ends lost 2 bases and 0 bases, in that order; junction bases with no gene match: 5. The CDR3 nucleotides are TGTGCCAGCAGTGAAGGGAGGACAGGGACGAACACCGGGGAGCTGTTTTTT. Protein sequence: CASSEGRTGTNTGELFF.

V usage is TRBV11-2 and J usage is TRBJ2-7; D may be TRBD2 (7 bases). The length of the CDR3 is 16 residues. The germline V gene has CDR1 SGHAT and CDR2 FQNNGV. V lost 4 bases and J 3 bases, leaving 19 bases between the germline ends. CDR3 in DNA: TGTGCCAGCAGCTCGCTGGGGGGGACCAGGGGCTACGAGCAGTACTTC. This translates into CASSSLGGTRGYEQYF.

This rearrangement joins TRBV5-6 to TRBJ2-2; 10 nucleotides agree with TRBD2. The J segment lost 3 bases and the V segment lost 0 bases, leaving 2 bases of the junction unmatched. The CDR3 sequence is 16 residues long. Germline CDR1 is SGHDT and CDR2 is YYEEEE. CDR3 protein: CASSLGTSGYTGELFF. The CDR3, as DNA: TGTGCCAGCAGCTTGGGGACTAGCGGTTACACCGGGGAGCTGTTTTTT. Full variable domain (missing parts from reference TRBV5-6 and TRBJ2-2): DAGVTQSPTHLIKTRGQQVTLRCSPKSGHDTVSWYQQALGQGPQFIFQYYEEEERQRGNFPDRFSGHQFPNYSSELNVNALLLGDSALYLCASSLGTSGYTGELFFGEGSRLTVL.

This sequence joins TRBV16 and TRBJ1-6; TRBD1 is a possible D gene (6 bases). The germline V and J ends were trimmed by 0 bases and 2 bases, with 11 bases remaining between them. CDR3 length: 17 residues. Per germline, CDR1 KGHSY and CDR2 FQNENV. CDR3 in DNA: TGTGCCAGCAGCCAATCCCGGGGGGCGACCTATAATTCACCCCTCCACTTT. Protein: CASSQSRGATYNSPLHF.

J is TRBJ2-7 and V is TRBV7-8; D gene uncertain. Germline V lookup: CDR1 SGHVS, CDR2 FQNEAQ. The CDR3 covers 15 residues. V lost 2 bases and J 4 bases, leaving 15 bases between the germline ends. The CDR3 protein is CASSLKSPSTYEQYF. The CDR3 DNA is TGTGCCAGCAGCTTAAAGTCACCCTCCACATACGAGCAGTACTTC.

V is TRBV3-1 (or the pseudogene TRBV3-2) and J is TRBJ2-2, with 7 bases lining up with TRBD2. The V gene's germline CDR1 is LGHDT and CDR2 YNNKEL (reference sequence). The length of the CDR3 is 16 residues. The V and J ends lost 1 base and 0 bases, in that order; junction bases with no gene match: 2. The CDR3 region has the DNA TGTGCCAGCAGCCAAGTGGGGGGGGCGAACACCGGGGAGCTGTTTTTT. Translated: CASSQVGGANTGELFF.

The chain is built from TRBV5-6 and TRBJ2-7, with 12 bases aligning to TRBD1. Germline assignment: CDR1 SGHDT and CDR2 YYEEEE. The CDR3 has 14 residues. Unmatched junction bases numbered 5, after V lost 4 bases and J lost 6 bases. The CDR3 reads CASSPGTGGGEQYF. The CDR3 coding sequence is TGTGCCAGCAGCCCCGGGACAGGGGGCGGCGAGCAGTACTTC.

This rearrangement joins TRBV5-1 to TRBJ2-7; 8 bases agree with TRBD1. The CDR3 spans 15 residues. Germline V lookup: CDR1 SGHRS, CDR2 YFSETQ. V trimming: 2 bases; J trimming: 0 bases; junction bases outside the gene matches: 4. The CDR3 region is CASSFTGGLSYEQYF. The CDR3 nucleotides read TGCGCCAGCAGCTTCACAGGGGGGCTCTCCTACGAGCAGTACTTC.

This chain connects TRBV7-9 to TRBJ1-2; 8 nucleotides line up with TRBD1. The ends lost 5 bases at V and 3 bases at J; junction bases unmatched: 11. CDR1 and CDR2 (germline): SEHNR, FQNEAQ (reference sequence). This CDR3 comprises 16 residues. Written as DNA, the CDR3 is TGTGCCAGCAGCCCACTATCCTTGGACAGGGACTATGGCTACACCTTC. As protein: CASSPLSLDRDYGYTF.

The chain links TRBV2 to TRBJ1-6; 7 bases agree with TRBD1. Per the germline V gene, CDR1 is SNHLY and CDR2 is FYNNEI. V trimming: 1 base; J trimming: 10 bases; junction bases outside the gene matches: 4. CDR3 length: 14 amino acids. In DNA form, the CDR3 reads TGTGCCAGCAGTGAAGTCACAGGGGACTCACCCCTCCACTTT. Its translation is CASSEVTGDSPLHF.

The chain has TRBV7-2 and TRBJ2-1; the match to TRBD1 covers 7 bases. The J segment lost 8 bases and the V segment lost 6 bases, leaving 7 bases of the junction unmatched. The CDR3 covers 13 residues. Germline-derived CDR1 and CDR2 are SGHTA and FQGNSA. The CDR3 DNA follows: TGTGCCAGCAGTCCCGACAGGGTCCATGAGCAGTTCTTC. Protein sequence: CASSPDRVHEQFF.

The genes are TRBV28 and TRBJ2-1; D is possibly TRBD1 (6 bases). Trimming removed 8 bases at V and 3 bases at J, with 20 bases between. This CDR3 spans 16 amino acids. Germline CDR1 reads MDHEN; CDR2 reads SYDVKM. The CDR3 DNA sequence: TGTGCCAGCGGGACGGACAGCCCTCGGAACTACAATGAGCAGTTCTTC. As protein: CASGTDSPRNYNEQFF.